This T cell receptor beta chain was captured in a study of shared clonotypes between healthy human individuals. For each subset, genomic DNA was distributed in equal portions over several immunoSEQ plates. As processed by the authors: Owing to the provision of junction-only sequences devoid of quality scores by immunoSEQ, filtering differed. Assay: immunoSEQ multiplex PCR; the TCRdb copy retains only in-frame clones and omits some. V, J and clone size were drawn from that table, and D and trimming were deduced from the DNA. The sample yields around 2.1 million clones, roughly 91% seen once. Deletions cut 7 bases from V and 1 base from J, with 10 bases between. Per germline, CDR1 SEHNR and CDR2 FQNEAQ (reference sequence). The CDR3 sequence is 14 residues long. CD45RO-negative cells were positively selected for CCR7, leaving out terminally differentiated effector memory CD45RA+ cells.

The J gene is TRBJ2-2, the V gene TRBV7-9; the D is unclear. The clonotype originates from a man younger than 30 in good health. Some clones in this sample may be carry-over from other donors' samples. Sample: naive CD8+ T cells from PBMCs. CDR3 residues: CASIPELNTGELFF. The CDR3 nucleotides are TGTGCCAGCATCCCCGAGTTGAACACCGGGGAGCTGTTTTTT.